These T cell receptor beta chains were read from a single sample in a study of graft-versus-host responses after intestinal transplantation. Here immunoSEQ multiplex PCR was the method, and the copy in TCRdb shows in-frame clones only, minus some. The sample holds around 30,000 clones, around 90% seen once. The sample was PBMCs, taken 450 to 480 days after intestinal transplantation. All receptors come from a human patient who received an intestinal transplant, so some T cells may come from the graft donor. Each CDR3 is given with its conserved first and last residue. A D gene is named only where the DNA matches it firmly. Rows give clone size only sometimes, using once, few, many, or a class for an expanded clone.

>-|TRBJ2-2|-|TRBV7-9
TGTGCCAGCAGCTTAAAATCGGACACCGGGGAGCTGTTTTTT
CASSLKSDTGELFF
>-|TRBJ2-7|-|TRBV6-5
TGTGCCAGCAGGCCCACAGGGTCGAGCTCCTACGAGCAGTACTTC
CASRPTGSSSYEQYF
>once|TRBJ2-3|-|TRBV11-2
TGTGCCAGCAGCTTAGGCTTGGGGCTAGCTTGGGATACGCAGTATTTT
CASSLGLGLAWDTQYF
>once|TRBJ2-7|-|TRBV5-1
TGCGCCACCCCCTGGGGGGTGCAGTACTTC
CATPWGVQYF
>-|TRBJ1-1|-|TRBV7-9
TGTGCCAGCAGCTTAGGAAGAGTTAACACTGAAGCTTTCTTT
CASSLGRVNTEAFF
>-|TRBJ1-2|-|TRBV7-9
TGTGCCAGCAGCTTATTCTTGTCGTGGCAGAACTATGGCTACACCTTC
CASSLFLSWQNYGYTF
>once|TRBJ2-7|TRBD1|TRBV11-2
TGTGCCAGCAGCTTAGTGCCGGGACAGGCGCCGGGGGAGCAGTACTTC
CASSLVPGQAPGEQYF
>-|TRBJ2-3|-|TRBV11-2
TGTGCCAGCAGCTTAGCTGGTCTAGATACGCAGTATTTT
CASSLAGLDTQYF
>-|TRBJ2-1|TRBD1|TRBV4-1
TGCGCCAGCAGCCCTACAAGAGGGGGCCACAATGAGCAGTTCTTC
CASSPTRGGHNEQFF
>-|TRBJ2-7|TRBD1|TRBV4-1
TGCGCCAGCAGCCCCAGGTCCGGGACAGGGGGCTACGAGCAGTACTTC
CASSPRSGTGGYEQYF
>-|TRBJ1-2|TRBD1|TRBV7-9
TGTGCCAGCAGCTCGGGGACAGGGGGTAACTATGGCTACACCTTC
CASSSGTGGNYGYTF
>-|TRBJ2-7|-|TRBV4-1
TGCGCCAGCAGCCCCCGAGCAGGGTCTTCCTACGAGCAGTACTTC
CASSPRAGSSYEQYF
>once|TRBJ2-7|-|TRBV7-9
TGTGCCAGCAGCTTAGGTATCCTAGCCTACGAGCAGTACTTC
CASSLGILAYEQYF
>-|TRBJ1-4|-|TRBV27
TGTGCCAGCAGTTTTAGGAGGGTAAATGAAAAACTGTTTTTT
CASSFRRVNEKLFF
>-|TRBJ2-7|-|TRBV27
TGTGCCAGCAGTTTACTCCAGGGTTTCGAGCAGTACTTC
CASSLLQGFEQYF
>-|TRBJ2-7|TRBD1|TRBV2
TGTGCCAGCAGCATGGACAGGGGAAGACACTACGAGCAGTACTTC
CASSMDRGRHYEQYF
>once|TRBJ1-2|TRBD1|TRBV4-1
TGCGCCAGCAGCCAACCGGACAGGCCTGGCTACACCTTC
CASSQPDRPGYTF
>-|TRBJ2-1|-|TRBV6-5
TGTGCCAGCAGTTACTCGAAAGGGGAGAAGGACAATGAGCAGTTCTTC
CASSYSKGEKDNEQFF
>-|TRBJ2-5|-|TRBV7-9
TGTGCCAGCAGCTTAAGTAATCAAGAGACCCAGTACTTC
CASSLSNQETQYF
>-|TRBJ1-3|TRBD1|TRBV27
TGTGCCAGCAGTTTATCCAGGGGGGACACCATATATTTT
CASSLSRGDTIYF
>-|TRBJ2-1|-|TRBV4-2
TGTGCCAGCAGCCTCAACAATGAGCAGTTCTTC
CASSLNNEQFF
>few|TRBJ1-6|-|TRBV15
TGTGCCACCAGCAGAGATCTTCCGGATCGGAATTCACCCCTCCACTTT
CATSRDLPDRNSPLHF
>-|TRBJ1-2|-|TRBV5-1
TGCGCCAGCGCTGACAGGCCCCTTACAGGCTACACCTTC
CASADRPLTGYTF
>-|TRBJ2-2|-|TRBV28
TGTGTCAGCAGTTCAATACACTTCACAGGGAAAAACACCGGGGAGCTGTTTTTT
CVSSSIHFTGKNTGELFF
>-|TRBJ2-7|-|TRBV27
TGTGCCAGCAGTTTCGGCTTGGTAGGACGATCCTACGAGCAGTACTTC
CASSFGLVGRSYEQYF
>-|TRBJ1-3|TRBD1|TRBV7-2
TGTGCCAGCAGCTTAGCCTACAGGGGGCACTCTGGAAACACCATATATTTT
CASSLAYRGHSGNTIYF
>-|TRBJ2-3|-|TRBV6-6
TGTGCCAGCAGTTACGGGACCTTGGTGGCAGATACGCAGTATTTT
CASSYGTLVADTQYF
>-|TRBJ1-4|TRBD1|TRBV27
TGTGCCAGCAGTTTTCGACAGGGGGAAGAAAAACTGTTTTTT
CASSFRQGEEKLFF
>-|TRBJ2-7|-|TRBV4-1
TGCGCCAGCAGCCGGGGGACAACGAACTCCTACGAGCAGTACTTC
CASSRGTTNSYEQYF
>-|TRBJ2-1|-|TRBV7-3
TGTGCCAGCAGCCCGACCCCTGAGCAGTTCTTC
CASSPTPEQFF
>-|TRBJ2-7|TRBD1|TRBV5-1
TGCGCCAGCAGCTCAACAGGGGGCTACGTCGAGCAGTACTTC
CASSSTGGYVEQYF
>-|TRBJ2-3|TRBD2|TRBV6-4
TGTGCCAGCAGTGACGTAGCGGGGAGCACAGATACGCAGTATTTT
CASSDVAGSTDTQYF
>-|TRBJ2-5|-|TRBV7-3
TGTGCCAGCAGCTTATCCCGTGGAGAGACCCAGTACTTC
CASSLSRGETQYF
>-|TRBJ1-2|-|TRBV20-1
TGCAGTGCTTCTACAGGGTGGGACACCTTC
CSASTGWDTF
>-|TRBJ1-3|-|TRBV6-8
TGTGCCAGCAGTTACAGCTCTGGAAACACCATATATTTT
CASSYSSGNTIYF